The entry that follows covers one T cell receptor beta chain sequence. The sample comes from a study of blood T cell repertoires in COVID-19. Looking at the study overall: There were acute and convalescent COVID-19 samples, and they came from the United States, Italy and Spain. PBMCs, B-cell-depleted T cells, or T cells were the source of the cDNA or gDNA that made up the material.

The germline V gene encodes CDR1 LGHDT and CDR2 YNNKEL (reference sequence). The CDR3 consists of 15 residues. V lost 6 bases and J lost 0; bases outside the gene matches: 3. Original data processing: Amplification of reference gene primers was used by the study to estimate nucleated cell counts. Assay: immunoSEQ multiplex PCR; the TCRdb copy retains only in-frame clones and omits some. V and J calls and clone size are those listed in that table; D and trimming were worked out from the DNA. Of under 300,000 clones listed, about nine tenths are singletons. This sequence was found in a man in his fifties with acute or convalescent COVID-19. The sample taken for sequencing was peripheral blood. The gene calls are TRBV3-1 (or the pseudogene TRBV3-2) and TRBJ2-5; 11 bases map to TRBD1. CDR3 sequence (DNA): TGTGCCAGCAGACGGACAGGGGGCAACCAAGAGACCCAGTACTTC. Its translation: CASRRTGGNQETQYF.